The 27 T cell receptor beta chains presented below share a single source sample, sequenced in a study of neurological immune-mediated disorders. TCRdb analysed the 5' RACE reads with MiXCR anew, one entry per CDR3 protein. In the table there are 25,000 to 35,000 distinct CDR3 sequences, 5.5% to 7% of which are singletons. The sample was CD4+ T cells from blood. The receptors come from a woman aged 45-60 years in good health.

Many counts were recorded for this clonotype. The chain joins TRBV5-5 to TRBJ1-5; D unresolved. CDR1 is SGHKS, CDR2 YYEKEE, per germline (reference sequence). The germline V and J ends were trimmed by 4 bases and 7 bases, with 18 bases remaining between them. This CDR3 comprises 15 residues. The CDR3 sequence: CASSPSWGKTQPQHF. In nucleotides, the CDR3 is TGTGCCAGCAGCCCATCATGGGGAAAAACGCAGCCCCAGCATTTT.

This clonotype was recorded at least ten times. The rearrangement uses TRBV7-2 and TRBJ2-3; 9 bases fit TRBD1. This CDR3 has 14 amino acids. The V and J ends lost 3 bases and 5 bases, in that order; junction bases with no gene match: 3. The germline V gene has CDR1 SGHTA and CDR2 FQGNSA. The CDR3 spells CASSFTGGIDTQYF. The CDR3 nucleotides are TGTGCCAGCAGCTTTACAGGGGGCATAGATACGCAGTATTTT.

This clonotype occurred many times. The rearrangement joins TRBV28 to TRBJ1-5; D not certain. Germline loops: CDR1 MDHEN, CDR2 SYDVKM. The CDR3 is 13 residues long. The V and J ends lost 5 bases and 7 bases respectively, with 12 bases between them. CDR3 region: CASSPPGRQPQHF. DNA for the CDR3: TGTGCCAGCAGTCCCCCCGGTAGGCAGCCCCAGCATTTT.

Only a few counts were recorded for this clonotype. V and J are TRBV12-3 or TRBV12-4 and TRBJ1-4; D perhaps matches TRBD1 (5 bases). The CDR3 is 14 amino acids. V was clipped by 6 bases and J by 8 bases, with 16 bases between them. CDR3 DNA sequence: TGTGCCAGCAGCCTCGCCCGACAGTGGGAAAAACTGTTTTTT. Its translation: CASSLARQWEKLFF.

In its sample, this clonotype was seen many times. The chain couples TRBV5-1 to TRBJ1-1; D remains ambiguous. Trimming took 4 bases from V and 0 from J, leaving 10 bases between them. The CDR3 runs 14 residues. Germline V gene lookup returns CDR1 SGHRS and CDR2 YFSETQ. DNA for the CDR3: TGCGCCAGCAGCCTCGAAATACTGAACACTGAAGCTTTCTTT. It yields the protein CASSLEILNTEAFF.

This clonotype was seen ten or more times. The J gene is TRBJ2-3, the V gene TRBV2; 7 nucleotides align to TRBD1. This CDR3 has 13 residues. The J segment lost 0 bases and the V segment lost 7 bases, leaving 1 base of the junction unmatched. Germline lookup yields CDR1 SNHLY and CDR2 FYNNEI. The CDR3 protein is CASTGQSTDTQYF. The CDR3 DNA reads as TGTGCCAGCACGGGACAGAGCACAGATACGCAGTATTTT.

At least ten counts were recorded for this clonotype. The chain recombines TRBV5-1 with TRBJ2-1, with 11 bases fitting TRBD2. V was pared by 1 base and J by 3 bases, with 6 bases of the junction left unmatched. CDR3 length: 17 amino acids. In germline, CDR1 is SGHRS, CDR2 YFSETQ. Here the CDR3 reads CASSLTTTSGNYNEQFF. CDR3 nucleotide sequence: TGCGCCAGCAGCTTGACAACGACTAGCGGGAACTACAATGAGCAGTTCTTC.

This clonotype was detected ten times or more. The chain carries TRBV5-1 and TRBJ2-5; D gene uncertain. Trimming took off 4 bases at V and 1 base at J, with 14 bases between the two ends. This CDR3 spans 15 amino acids. The germline CDR1 and CDR2 sequences are SGHRS and YFSETQ. CDR3 sequence reads: CASSPRMGFQETQYF. CDR3 bases: TGCGCCAGCAGCCCCCGAATGGGGTTCCAAGAGACCCAGTACTTC.

This clonotype was counted ten times or more. The chain has TRBV7-2 and TRBJ2-1; 8 positions agree with TRBD1. This CDR3 is built from 14 residues. Unmatched junction bases numbered 10, after V lost 5 bases and J lost 10 bases. Looked up from germline, CDR1 is SGHTA and CDR2 is FQGNSA. CDR3 sequence: CASSQNQGAVEQFF. The CDR3 coding sequence is TGTGCCAGCAGCCAAAATCAGGGGGCGGTCGAGCAGTTCTTC.

The chain employs TRBV7-6 and TRBJ2-3; tentatively, D is TRBD2 (6 bases). This CDR3 comprises 16 residues. The V end was cut by 0 bases, the J end by 6 bases, with 16 bases between. CDR1 and CDR2 (germline): SGHVS, FNYEAQ. The DNA for the CDR3 is TGTGCCAGCAGCTTAGCGCCCACGGGAGTGCGTGATACGCAGTATTTT. Translation: CASSLAPTGVRDTQYF.

In this sample, this clonotype turned up many times. CDR3 residues: CSVDGLDGSYEQYF. CDR3 nucleotide sequence: TGCAGCGTTGACGGTCTGGACGGGTCCTACGAGCAGTACTTC. The rearrangement uses TRBV29-1 and TRBJ2-7, with D unclear. The CDR3 is 14 amino acids. V lost 3 bases, J lost 1 base, and 13 bases lay in between. The V gene's germline CDR1 is SQVTM and CDR2 ANQGSEA.

This clonotype was counted many times. The chain recombines TRBV5-1 with TRBJ2-7, with D possibly TRBD1 on 6 matching bases. Deletions cut 0 bases from V and 5 bases from J, with 12 bases between. The CDR3 covers 14 residues. The V gene's germline CDR1 is SGHRS and CDR2 YFSETQ. CDR3 in amino acids: CASSLGAGVNEQYF. The CDR3 DNA follows: TGCGCCAGCAGCTTGGGGGCAGGGGTAAACGAGCAGTACTTC.

This clonotype appeared many times. The chain combines TRBV7-7 with TRBJ2-1; D gene ambiguous. V gave up 5 bases and J gave up 9 bases, with 11 bases separating them. Germline V gene lookup returns CDR1 SSHAT and CDR2 FNYEAQ (reference sequence). The CDR3 extends over 12 amino acids. This chain's CDR3 is CASSQKGSEQFF. CDR3 nucleotide sequence: TGTGCCAGCAGCCAGAAGGGTAGTGAGCAGTTCTTC.

This clonotype was seen repeatedly, ten times or more. The rearrangement joins TRBV5-5 to TRBJ2-3; maybe TRBD2 (6 bases). The CDR3 loop spans 14 amino acids. V was shortened by 4 bases and J by 0 bases, with 9 bases between the two germline ends. Per germline, CDR1 SGHKS and CDR2 YYEKEE (reference sequence). This CDR3 is CASSRAGSTDTQYF. The CDR3 bases are TGTGCCAGCAGCAGGGCGGGGAGCACAGATACGCAGTATTTT.

Many counts were recorded for this clonotype. The chain recombines TRBV7-2 with TRBJ2-1; D unresolved. Trimming took off 6 bases at V and 6 bases at J, with 6 bases between the two ends. The CDR3 spans 11 residues. CDR1 SGHTA and CDR2 FQGNSA come from the germline V gene. CDR3 protein: CASSNSNEQFF. The CDR3 region has the DNA TGTGCCAGCAGTAACAGCAATGAGCAGTTCTTC.

This clonotype occurred many times. The chain recombines TRBV29-1 with TRBJ2-2; unclear D gene. Trimming took 8 bases from V and 5 from J, leaving 12 bases between them. Germline values: CDR1 SQVTM, CDR2 ANQGSEA. The CDR3 runs 12 residues. The CDR3 region has the DNA TGCAGCCTCCTAGGGTTGACCGGGGAGCTGTTTTTT. Its translation is CSLLGLTGELFF.

This clonotype was seen at least ten times. This sequence joins TRBV5-1 and TRBJ2-3; 9 bases align to TRBD2. The CDR3 extends over 15 amino acids. The J segment lost 6 bases and the V segment lost 2 bases, leaving 7 bases of the junction unmatched. Germline assignment: CDR1 SGHRS and CDR2 YFSETQ. The CDR3 is CASSFSRLAADTQYF. The CDR3 DNA reads TGCGCCAGCAGCTTTTCCAGACTAGCGGCCGATACGCAGTATTTT. The full variable domain, with the rest looked up from reference TRBV5-1 and TRBJ2-3, is KAGVTQTPRYLIKTRGQQVTLSCSPISGHRSVSWYQQTPGQGLQFLFEYFSETQRNKGNFPGRFSGRQFSNSRSEMNVSTLELGDSALYLCASSFSRLAADTQYFGPGTRLTVL.

The rearrangement links TRBV7-3 to TRBJ2-2, with 7 bases matching TRBD1. J was trimmed by 7 bases and V by 8 bases; bases with no gene match: 4. The CDR3 spans 12 residues. Germline V gene sequence: CDR1 SGHTA, CDR2 FQGTGA. The CDR3 sequence is CASPQGFGELFF. Written as DNA, the CDR3 is TGTGCCAGCCCACAGGGGTTCGGGGAGCTGTTTTTT.

This clonotype was counted many times. The chain uses TRBV20-1 and TRBJ1-5; D may be TRBD1 (6 bases). V lost 5 bases, J lost 2 bases, and 16 bases lay in between. Germline assignment: CDR1 DFQATT and CDR2 SNEGSKA (reference sequence). CDR3 length: 15 residues. CDR3 residues: CSAGGGGGGNQPQHF. The CDR3 DNA is TGCAGTGCTGGGGGGGGCGGTGGGGGCAATCAGCCCCAGCATTTT.

Many counts were recorded for this clonotype. This chain joins TRBV12-3 or TRBV12-4 and TRBJ2-1; 13 bases match TRBD2. The CDR3 spans 13 residues. V shed 7 bases, J shed 9 bases, and the junction held 3 bases outside the gene matches. Here the CDR3 reads CASTTSGGREQFF. In DNA, the CDR3 is TGTGCCAGCACGACTAGCGGGGGGCGTGAGCAGTTCTTC.

This clonotype was counted ten times or more. The V call is TRBV9, the J call TRBJ1-3; D is undetermined. This CDR3 has 13 residues. CDR1 is SGDLS and CDR2 is YYNGEE in the germline V gene. Trimming left V 3 bases short and J 1 base short, with 5 bases between. CDR3 protein: CASSEGSGNTIYF. In nucleotides, the CDR3 is TGTGCCAGCAGCGAAGGGTCTGGAAACACCATATATTTT.

The sample holds many counts of this clonotype. The chain uses TRBV5-1 and TRBJ1-4; 9 bases align to TRBD1. Unmatched junction bases numbered 4, after V lost 0 bases and J lost 10 bases. Germline V gene lookup returns CDR1 SGHRS and CDR2 YFSETQ. This CDR3 is built from 14 residues. CDR3: CASSLVGQGRKLFF. In nucleotides, the CDR3 is TGCGCCAGCAGCTTGGTGGGACAGGGAAGAAAACTGTTTTTT.

The sample holds many counts of this clonotype. The rearrangement uses TRBV27 and TRBJ1-6; weak D call: TRBD1 (6 bases). V lost 2 bases and J lost 4, with 9 bases in between. This CDR3 comprises 15 residues. In germline, CDR1 is MNHEY, CDR2 SMNVEV (reference sequence). CDR3 protein: CASSLRTDYNSPLHF. Written as DNA, the CDR3 is TGTGCCAGCAGTTTAAGGACAGATTATAATTCACCCCTCCACTTT.

This clonotype was counted ten times or more. CDR3 in DNA: TGTGCCAGCAGTGGTTTAGCGGGACCCTACAATGAGCAGTTCTTC. Its protein product is CASSGLAGPYNEQFF. V is TRBV6-1 and J is TRBJ2-1, with 8 bases fitting TRBD2. J lost 2 bases, V lost 4 bases, and 4 bases had no gene match. From germline, CDR1 is MNHNS and CDR2 SASEGT. The CDR3 length is 15 residues.

The sample holds many counts of this clonotype. The chain has TRBV12-3 or TRBV12-4 and TRBJ2-1; D possibly matches TRBD1 or TRBD2 (6 bases each). This CDR3 spans 14 amino acids. V was cut by 9 bases and J by 8 bases, with 20 bases left in between. Here the CDR3 reads CASAKGGQHYEQFF. The DNA for the CDR3 is TGTGCCAGTGCAAAGGGGGGCCAACATTATGAGCAGTTCTTC.

This clonotype was observed many times. The chain employs TRBV29-1 and TRBJ2-1; D is uncertain. V was trimmed by 7 bases and J by 4 bases, leaving 8 bases between them. From germline, CDR1 is SQVTM and CDR2 ANQGSEA. This CDR3 has 11 amino acids. The CDR3 bases are TGCAGCGGTGGGCTTTACAATGAGCAGTTCTTC. It specifies CSGGLYNEQFF.

In its sample, this clonotype was seen many times. The V and J genes are TRBV20-1 and TRBJ1-5; no reliable D call. The CDR3 length is 13 residues. The germline CDR1 and CDR2 sequences are DFQATT and SNEGSKA (reference sequence). V lost 0 bases and J 5 bases, leaving 8 bases between the germline ends. The CDR3 region has the DNA TGCAGTGCTAGAGATCCCCGAGATCAGCCCCAGCATTTT. Residues: CSARDPRDQPQHF.